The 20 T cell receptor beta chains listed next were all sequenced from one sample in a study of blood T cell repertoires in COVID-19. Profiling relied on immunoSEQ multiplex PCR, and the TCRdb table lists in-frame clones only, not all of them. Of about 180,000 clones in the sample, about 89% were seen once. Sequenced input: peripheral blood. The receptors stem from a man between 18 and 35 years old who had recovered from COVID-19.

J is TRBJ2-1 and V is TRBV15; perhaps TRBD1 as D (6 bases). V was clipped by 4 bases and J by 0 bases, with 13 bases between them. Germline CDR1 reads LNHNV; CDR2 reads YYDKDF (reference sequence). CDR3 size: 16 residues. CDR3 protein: CATSIRGSPSYNEQFF. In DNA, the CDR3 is TGTGCCACCAGCATAAGGGGGAGCCCCTCCTACAATGAGCAGTTCTTC.

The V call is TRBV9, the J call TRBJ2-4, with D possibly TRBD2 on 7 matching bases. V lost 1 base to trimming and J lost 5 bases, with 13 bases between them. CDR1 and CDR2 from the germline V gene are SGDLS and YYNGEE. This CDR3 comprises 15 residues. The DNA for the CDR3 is TGTGCCAGCAGCGTATCTTCGGGGGGCGAAAACATTCAGTACTTC. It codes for CASSVSSGGENIQYF.

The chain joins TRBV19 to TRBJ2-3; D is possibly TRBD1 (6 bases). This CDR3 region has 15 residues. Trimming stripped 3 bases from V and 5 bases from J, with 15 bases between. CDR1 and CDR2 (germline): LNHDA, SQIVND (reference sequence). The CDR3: CASSIGPGVRDTQYF. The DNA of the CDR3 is TGTGCCAGTAGTATCGGGCCAGGGGTGAGAGATACGCAGTATTTT.

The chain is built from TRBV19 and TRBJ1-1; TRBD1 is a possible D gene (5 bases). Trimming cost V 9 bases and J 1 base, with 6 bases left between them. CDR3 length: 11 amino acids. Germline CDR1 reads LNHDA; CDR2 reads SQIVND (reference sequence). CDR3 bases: TGTGCCAGCACAGGGAACACTGAAGCTTTCTTT. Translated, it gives CASTGNTEAFF.

The CDR3 nucleotides are TGTGCCAGCAGTGAAGTCCCAGGCAGCCAAGAGACCCAGTACTTC. It is translated as CASSEVPGSQETQYF. The chain employs TRBV6-1 and TRBJ2-5; D uncertain. The germline V gene encodes CDR1 MNHNS and CDR2 SASEGT. This CDR3 region has 15 residues. V was cut by 1 base and J by 1 base, with 10 bases left in between.

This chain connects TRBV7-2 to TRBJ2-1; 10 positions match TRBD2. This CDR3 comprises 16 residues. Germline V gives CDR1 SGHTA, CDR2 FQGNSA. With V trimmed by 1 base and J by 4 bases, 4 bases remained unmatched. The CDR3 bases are TGTGCCAGCAGCTTAGTCCCTAGCGGGAGATACAATGAGCAGTTCTTC. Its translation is CASSLVPSGRYNEQFF. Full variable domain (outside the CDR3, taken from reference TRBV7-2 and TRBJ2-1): GAGVSQSPSNKVTEKGKDVELRCDPISGHTALYWYRQSLGQGLEFLIYFQGNSAPDKSGLPSDRFSAERTGGSVSTLTIQRTQQEDSAVYLCASSLVPSGRYNEQFFGPGTRLTVL.

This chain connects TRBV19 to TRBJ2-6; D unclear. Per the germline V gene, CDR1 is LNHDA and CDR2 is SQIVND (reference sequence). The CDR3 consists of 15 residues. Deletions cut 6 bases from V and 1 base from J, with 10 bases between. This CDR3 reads CASRPVESGANVLTF. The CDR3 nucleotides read TGTGCCAGTAGACCGGTAGAGTCTGGGGCCAACGTCCTGACTTTC.

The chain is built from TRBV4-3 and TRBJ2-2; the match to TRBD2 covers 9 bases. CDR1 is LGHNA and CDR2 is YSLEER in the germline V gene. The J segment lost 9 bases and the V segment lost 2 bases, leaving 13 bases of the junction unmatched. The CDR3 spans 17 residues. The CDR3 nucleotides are TGCGCCAGCAGCCAACGGGCGGCGGGAGGGCCTGAAAGGGAGCTGTTTTTT. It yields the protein CASSQRAAGGPERELFF.

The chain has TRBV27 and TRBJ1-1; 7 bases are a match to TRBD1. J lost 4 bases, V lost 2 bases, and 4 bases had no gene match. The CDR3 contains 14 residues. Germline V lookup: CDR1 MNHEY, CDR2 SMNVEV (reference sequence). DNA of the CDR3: TGTGCCAGCAGTTTAGCGGGACAGTTCACTGAAGCTTTCTTT. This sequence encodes CASSLAGQFTEAFF.

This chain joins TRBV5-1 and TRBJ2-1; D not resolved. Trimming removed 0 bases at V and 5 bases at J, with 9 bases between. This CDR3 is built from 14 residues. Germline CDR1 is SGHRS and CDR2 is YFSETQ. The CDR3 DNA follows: TGCGCCAGCAGCTTGGGACAAGCAAACAATGAGCAGTTCTTC. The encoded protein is CASSLGQANNEQFF.

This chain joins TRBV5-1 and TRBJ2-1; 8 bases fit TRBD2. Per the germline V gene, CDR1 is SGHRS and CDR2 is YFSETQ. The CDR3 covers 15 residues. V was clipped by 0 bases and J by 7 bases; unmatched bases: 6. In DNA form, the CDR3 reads TGCGCCAGCAGCTTGGAACCGGGAGGGTGGAATGAGCAGTTCTTC. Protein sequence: CASSLEPGGWNEQFF.

The CDR3 sequence is CASSGTGGGNGYTF. CDR3 sequence (DNA): TGTGCCAGTAGTGGCACAGGGGGGGGGAATGGCTACACCTTC. The chain links TRBV19 to TRBJ1-2; the match to TRBD1 covers 8 bases. The CDR3 is 14 amino acids. Germline-derived CDR1 and CDR2 are LNHDA and SQIVND (reference sequence). After removal of 5 bases from V and 6 bases from J, the junction contained 8 bases not matched to a gene. Complete variable domain (other parts from reference TRBV19 and TRBJ1-2): DGGITQSPKYLFRKEGQNVTLSCEQNLNHDAMYWYRQDPGQGLRLIYYSQIVNDFQKGDIAEGYSVSREKKESFPLTVTSAQKNPTAFYLCASSGTGGGNGYTFGSGTRLTVV.

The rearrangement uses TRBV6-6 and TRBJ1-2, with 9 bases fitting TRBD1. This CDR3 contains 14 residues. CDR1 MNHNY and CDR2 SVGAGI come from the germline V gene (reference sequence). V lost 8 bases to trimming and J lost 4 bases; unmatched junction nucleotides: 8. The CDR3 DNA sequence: TGTGCCAGCCACCGGGGACAGGGACCCTATGGCTACACCTTC. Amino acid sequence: CASHRGQGPYGYTF.

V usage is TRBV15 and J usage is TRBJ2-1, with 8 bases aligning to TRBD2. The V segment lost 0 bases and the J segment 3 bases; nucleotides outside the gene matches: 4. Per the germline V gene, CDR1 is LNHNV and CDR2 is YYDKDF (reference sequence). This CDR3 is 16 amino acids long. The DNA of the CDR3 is TGTGCCACCAGCAGAGAGGAGCGGGAGTACTACAATGAGCAGTTCTTC. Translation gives CATSREEREYYNEQFF.

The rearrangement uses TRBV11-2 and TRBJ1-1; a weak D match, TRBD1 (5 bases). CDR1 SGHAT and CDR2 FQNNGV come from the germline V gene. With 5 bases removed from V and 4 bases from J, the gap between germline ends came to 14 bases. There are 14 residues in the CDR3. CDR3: CASSRNPGVTEAFF. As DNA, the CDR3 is TGTGCCAGCAGCCGGAATCCGGGGGTCACTGAAGCTTTCTTT.

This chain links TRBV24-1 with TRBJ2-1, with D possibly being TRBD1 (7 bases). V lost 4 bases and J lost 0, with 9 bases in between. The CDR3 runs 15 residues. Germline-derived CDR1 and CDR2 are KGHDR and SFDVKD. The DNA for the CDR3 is TGTGCCACCAGTGAGCGGGACAGCTCCTACAATGAGCAGTTCTTC. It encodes CATSERDSSYNEQFF.

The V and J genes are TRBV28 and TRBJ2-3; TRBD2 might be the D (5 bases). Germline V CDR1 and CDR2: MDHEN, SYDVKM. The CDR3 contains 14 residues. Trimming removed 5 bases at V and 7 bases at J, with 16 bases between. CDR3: CASSKTSAGYTQYF. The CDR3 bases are TGTGCCAGCAGTAAGACTTCGGCGGGTTATACGCAGTATTTT.

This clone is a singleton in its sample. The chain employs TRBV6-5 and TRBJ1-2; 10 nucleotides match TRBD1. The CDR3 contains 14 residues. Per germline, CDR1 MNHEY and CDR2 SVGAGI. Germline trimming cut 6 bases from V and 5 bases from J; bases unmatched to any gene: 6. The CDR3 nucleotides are TGTGCCAGCAGATCCCCGGGACAGGGGTATGGCTACACCTTC. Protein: CASRSPGQGYGYTF.

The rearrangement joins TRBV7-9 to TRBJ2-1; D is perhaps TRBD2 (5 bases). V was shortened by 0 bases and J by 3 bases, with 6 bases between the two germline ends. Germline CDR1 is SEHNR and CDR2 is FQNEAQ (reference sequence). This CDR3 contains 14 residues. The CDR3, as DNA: TGTGCCAGCAGCTTAGCACTAGACTACAATGAGCAGTTCTTC. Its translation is CASSLALDYNEQFF. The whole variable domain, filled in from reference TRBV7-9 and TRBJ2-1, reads DTGVSQNPRHKITKRGQNVTFRCDPISEHNRLYWYRQTLGQGPEFLTYFQNEAQLEKSRLLSDRFSAERPKGSFSTLEIQRTEQGDSAMYLCASSLALDYNEQFFGPGTRLTVL.

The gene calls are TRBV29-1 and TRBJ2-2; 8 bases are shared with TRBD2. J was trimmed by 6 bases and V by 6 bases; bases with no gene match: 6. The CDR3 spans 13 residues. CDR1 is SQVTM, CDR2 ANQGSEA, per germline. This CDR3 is CSVGAGGAGELFF. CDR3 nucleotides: TGCAGCGTGGGGGCGGGAGGTGCCGGGGAGCTGTTTTTT.